The next 2 T cell receptor beta chains were all read from a single sample in a study of OX40 agonist ivuxolimab in advanced cancers. The method was immunoSEQ multiplex PCR; TCRdb's version includes in-frame clones alone and lacks a portion of them. Of some 55,000 clones in the sample, approximately 84% were seen once. Sequenced material: CD4+ or CD8+ T cells sorted from blood, taken in a trial of the OX40 agonist ivuxolimab. The receptors were gathered from an adult with an advanced solid tumor such as melanoma, head and neck, liver or kidney cancer.

This chain links TRBV5-1 with TRBJ2-3, with 14 bases lining up with TRBD2. This CDR3 region has 17 residues. Trimming took 4 bases from V and 6 from J; bases not matched to a gene: 10. Germline V lookup: CDR1 SGHRS, CDR2 YFSETQ. The CDR3, as DNA: TGCGCCAGCAGCCTACGACTAGCGGGAGGGCCGACGGATACGCAGTATTTT. This codes for CASSLRLAGGPTDTQYF.

The gene calls are TRBV30 and TRBJ1-5; TRBD1 matches at 7 bases. This CDR3 comprises 15 residues. CDR1 and CDR2 (germline): GTSNPN, SVGIG (reference sequence). Trimming at V came to 1 base and at J to 0 bases, leaving 3 bases not matched to a gene. The CDR3 reads CAWSETGNSNQPQHF. CDR3 sequence (DNA): TGTGCCTGGAGTGAGACAGGGAATAGCAATCAGCCCCAGCATTTT.